This section outlines one TCR beta chain sequence together with its context. This clone was seen once. What antigen it recognizes has not been identified. The record has no base qualities; no much larger clone is one base away. This entry is derived from a study of cytomegalovirus exposure and HLA in healthy donors (dated by TCRdb to 2016 to 2017). Looking at the study overall: An earlier analysis of several hundred of the donors reported 250 to 300 Gb of sequence data and around 120 million unique TCR beta sequences obtained from some 170 million T cells. In an earlier analysis of around 540 of the donors, high-throughput TCR beta sequencing was used to judge whether each TCR beta V gene segment behaved as functional or pseudogenic. To predict cytomegalovirus infection status, the study combined high-throughput TCR immunosequencing, statistical association of individual TCRs with disease status, and machine learning. Donor age, sex, ethnicity and CMV serostatus were compiled together with the repertoire data. Besides the first cohort of about 730 subjects, a separate validation cohort made up of over a hundred different subjects was used. Because of strong linkage in the cohort, five DR-DQ haplotypes were treated as single units for association and clustering. Among the approximately 400 genotyped donors, under 90% belonged to the genetic ancestry cluster associated with self-reported Caucasian donors. The aim of the study was to test whether cataloging public T cell receptors could identify signatures of past pathogen exposure. All discovery cohort repertoires had been generated using a single sequencing platform. In a later analysis, previously published TCR beta repertoires from some 640 donors were re-analyzed and high-resolution HLA genotyping was added so that TCR occurrence patterns could be studied. The number of typed donors differed by locus: roughly 629-640 for A, B, C, DRB1 and DQB1; 522 for DQA1; approximately 610 for DPA1; and around 450 for DPB1. Rather than drawing on any new phenotypic data, the later analysis identified candidate immune exposures from TCR beta sequences and the way those sequences occurred across donors. Roughly 300 gigabases of sequencing data and around 80 million unique TCR sequences made up an early release that covered 640 HLA-typed donors. A later genetic analysis used genome-wide SNP genotypes for about three fifths of the 666 donors, treating that subset as a discovery cohort. Among 350 to 400 genotyped donors of the cohort, an average of around 240,000 unique TCR beta nucleotide sequences were sequenced per donor, around 20% of them non-productive. The study used immunosequencing to profile the T cell repertoires of under 700 subjects and linked those repertoires to cytomegalovirus serostatus. Both class I and class II loci were covered by HLA typing, at four-digit resolution. Overall study results and their limits: The study listed around 160 TCR beta chains as associated with cytomegalovirus. A further reported finding was that TCR beta sequences accurately predicted the HLA-A and HLA-B alleles for most subjects in the first cohort. Several of the top co-occurrence clusters appeared to be linked to parvovirus B19, influenza, CMV and Epstein-Barr virus, according to a later analysis. HLA typing was unavailable for some donors at each locus, so association tests used only the typed subset. In an earlier analysis of about 600 of the donors, most TCR beta V segments appeared in productive rearrangements about 87% or about 30% of the time, broadly matching IMGT annotations. An association between a missense DCLRE1C variant and V-gene and J-gene trimming of TCR beta chains was found in a later genetic analysis and replicated in an independent cohort. Linkage disequilibrium might explain the correlated functional status among segregating V segments, but an unknown experimental factor could not be ruled out. A group of highly shared sequence variants was considered likely to be a technical artifact of the sequencing pipeline. According to a later analysis, most CMV-associated TCR beta chains appeared to be HLA-restricted, and the HLA associations seemed to be driven largely by CMV exposure. The authors suggested that the approach could potentially be generalized to other disease states and immunological phenotypes. The presence/absence analyses assumed that sequencing depth was roughly uniform across donors, and that assumption may not be true. Some IMGT-functional V segments, including TRBV6-2 and TRBV6-3, could not be distinguished by the 87-base-pair reads and were therefore excluded. In this cohort, only TCR beta chains were sequenced, and detectable features were limited by the absence of alpha or paired-chain data. Because counts were too low, more than 15 rarely observed V segments, including chromosome 9 orphons, were excluded from the earlier analysis of 587 of the donors. In a later analysis, HLA-associated TCR beta chains showed more clonal expansion and lower generation probabilities than non-associated chains that were equally common. Cytomegalovirus status was reported to be diagnosed by the classifier with high specificity and sensitivity in both the original and validation cohorts. At a false discovery rate of 0.05, a later analysis linked under 20,000 TCR beta sequences to specific HLA alleles. A few of the identified cytomegalovirus-associated TCR beta chains were confirmed in vitro to be specific for cytomegalovirus antigens. A later genetic analysis reported fewer N-insertions in productive TCRs among donors in an Asian-associated ancestry cluster than the roughly 620-donor mean. When HLA alleles, especially DR and DQ, strongly co-occurred, attributing TCR associations to individual alleles was difficult. While some public TCRs were present in many individuals, most TCR sequences turned up only very rarely across donors. For the cohort, immune exposure information was limited to CMV serostatus. In a later analysis, the rate of TCR association differed among HLA loci, with DRB1 alleles having the most associated TCRs and HLA-C alleles having the fewest.

In total, approximately 690 healthy bone marrow donors made up the cohort. All cohort members were sampled while nominally healthy, although unrecorded immune exposures were likely present. The donor was CMV seronegative and belonged to the group of 352 seronegative cohort members. Every donor gave a peripheral blood sample, and the peripheral blood mononuclear cells from that sample were used for TCR beta sequencing. Genomic DNA was extracted from the blood cell samples with the Qiagen DNeasy Blood Extraction Kit. V is pruned by 1 base and J by 8 bases, leaving 9 bases of the junction without a gene match. The germline V gene gives CDR1 as SGHTA and CDR2 as FQGNSA. Reading from cysteine to phenylalanine, the CDR3 counts 15 amino acids. Only the CDR3 part of the read is kept: 45 bases, read in frame from the first base. Library prep was done by the immunoSEQ multiplex PCR assay. For the multiplex PCR, a mixture combining 60 forward primers for TCR Vbeta segments and 13 reverse primers for TCR Jbeta segments was used. The CDR3 region of rearranged TCR beta genes was amplified from genomic DNA by a multiplex PCR assay. The Illumina HiSeq System was used to sequence the amplified TCR beta libraries as 87-base-pair reads. The original methods were these. In a later analysis, roughly 80 million unique TCR beta chains were counted across the 500 to 850 repertoires, and roughly 10 million of these chains were shared by at least two donors. Raw reads were error-corrected and collapsed into unique sequences by a nearest-neighbor algorithm in which closely related sequences were merged to remove PCR and sequencing errors. CDR3 sequences were aligned to IMGT reference sequences to assign V, D and J gene segments. For a sequence to be retained, a match of at least six nucleotides was required to both a V gene segment and a J gene segment. Rearrangements were called productive when the CDR3 lacked stop codons and stayed in frame with V and J; all others were non-productive. CDR3 was defined by IMGT convention, running from the second conserved V-encoded cysteine to the conserved J-encoded phenylalanine. The earlier analysis of approximately 500 of the donors excluded sequences that lacked an unambiguous match to a single V gene segment. An earlier analysis of approximately 590 of the donors classified V segments as functional when productive rearrangements were above 56.7% and as segregating when the standard deviation between donors was above 5%. A statistical classification framework was developed to diagnose cytomegalovirus status using the catalog of TCR beta chain sequences. V and J gene assignment, in a later analysis, came from comparing TCR nucleotide sequences with IMGT/GENE-DB human TR gene sequences. The TCRdist pipeline was used in a later analysis to assign CDR3 sequences and most-parsimonious VDJ recombination scenarios. In a later analysis, each TCR beta chain was defined by its CDR3 amino acid sequence together with its V-gene family, and reads lacking a unique V-gene family were excluded. As a way to deal with suspected cross-contamination and a sequencing artifact, a later analysis dropped 640 or so nucleotide sequences that were highly shared and had low generation probability. For each public chain, a later analysis derived a clonal expansion index from normalized ranks of inferred template counts within each repertoire. In a later analysis, generation probabilities were computed using a VDJ recombination model fitted to out-of-frame rearrangements, and the results were checked against IGoR. In a later analysis, hypergeometric tests were used to score TCR-TCR, TCR-HLA and TCR-CMV co-occurrence, with a repertoire-size bias correction applied to TCR pairs. In a later analysis, false discovery rates were estimated by permuting HLA or CMV assignments 20 times. In a later analysis, co-occurring TCRs were grouped using DBSCAN, and TCRdist sequence similarity was added for clustering within HLA-allele-positive subsets. For co-occurrence clustering, repertoires with fewer than 30,000 or more than 120,000 public chains were excluded, along with 4 to 6 repertoires with anomalous nucleotide sharing. This immuneACCESS table, as held by TCRdb, lists in-frame sequences with V and J called but not all clones. Of the missing ones, under half trace to an unresolved V gene in checked studies; the others have no known cause. The D gene and trimming were derived from the DNA, and the V and J assignments and clone size from that table. The sample contains 200,000 to 250,000 clones, 78% of them found a single time. 3.8% of the sample is taken by the ten largest.

Specimen: PBMCs. Recombination joined TRBV7-2 with TRBJ1-2, with TRBD1 identical over 8 junction bases. The origin of this receptor is a male donor in good health and CMV-seronegative. The sequence in DNA is TGTGCCAGCAGCTTAGATGGGACAGGAGTATGGGGCTACACCTTC. This translates into CASSLDGTGVWGYTF.